These 5 T cell receptor beta chains came from one sample sequenced in a study of T cells after somatic rescue of genetic block. Clones were read by immunoSEQ multiplex PCR, and TCRdb kept only the in-frame ones, dropping some. The repertoire holds 7,500 to 9,000 clones, with around 86% as singletons. Specimen: peripheral blood mononuclear cells (PBMCs). These receptors were taken from a boy younger than 18.

V usage is TRBV29-1 and J usage is TRBJ2-3; D uncertain. The germline CDR1 and CDR2 sequences are SQVTM and ANQGSEA. This CDR3 region has 10 residues. V was pared by 4 bases and J by 3 bases, with 2 bases between. The CDR3 is CSVVTDTQYF. For the CDR3, the DNA is TGCAGCGTTGTGACAGATACGCAGTATTTT.

The CDR3 DNA is TGTGCCAGCAGCCAAGCGTTCGGGGGGTTCGGACGGCATGAGCAGTTCTTC. It yields the protein CASSQAFGGFGRHEQFF. J is TRBJ2-1 and V is TRBV14; 7 bases agree with TRBD2. The CDR3 length is 17 residues. Germline V gene lookup returns CDR1 SGHDN and CDR2 FVKESK. Germline trimming cut 1 base from V and 8 bases from J; bases unmatched to any gene: 14.

The chain recombines TRBV7-9 with TRBJ1-2, with D unresolved. The germline CDR1 and CDR2 sequences are SEHNR and FQNEAQ (reference sequence). The CDR3 has 16 amino acids. V was cut by 0 bases and J by 0 bases, with 11 bases left in between. CDR3 loop: CASSLASSFSNYGYTF. CDR3 DNA: TGTGCCAGCAGCTTAGCTTCCAGCTTTTCTAACTATGGCTACACCTTC. Filled out from reference TRBV7-9 and TRBJ1-2, the complete variable domain reads DTGVSQNPRHKITKRGQNVTFRCDPISEHNRLYWYRQTLGQGPEFLTYFQNEAQLEKSRLLSDRFSAERPKGSFSTLEIQRTEQGDSAMYLCASSLASSFSNYGYTFGSGTRLTVV.

The rearrangement uses TRBV9 and TRBJ2-3, with D tentatively TRBD1 or TRBD2 (6 bases each). The CDR3 runs to 14 residues. Germline-derived CDR1 and CDR2 are SGDLS and YYNGEE. V dropped 2 bases and J dropped 6 bases, with 13 bases sitting between them. The CDR3 coding sequence is TGTGCCAGCAGCGTCATATTGGGGGGCGATACGCAGTATTTT. It translates to CASSVILGGDTQYF.

This rearrangement joins TRBV7-4 to TRBJ2-6; D not certain. V lost 5 bases and J 5 bases, leaving 22 bases between the germline ends. The length of the CDR3 is 18 residues. Germline loops: CDR1 SGHVT, CDR2 SQSDAQ. The DNA of the CDR3 is TGTGCCAGCAGCGATCTCAGCAGCTCACAAAGTCGGGCCAACGTCCTGACTTTC. Protein product: CASSDLSSSQSRANVLTF.